Following are 9 T cell receptor beta chains from one sample sequenced in a study of Tregs in tolerant kidney transplant recipients (dated by TCRdb to the late 2010s). Their antigen targets remain unknown. Libraries were made using the immunoSEQ multiplex PCR assay. TCRdb retrieved this table from immuneACCESS and kept in-frame rearrangements only. Not all clones are present; in checked studies, unresolved V genes account for under half, and no reason is known for the remainder. A total of some 15,000 clones appear in this sample, roughly 58% of them only once. Around 3.5% of the sample is taken by the ten largest. Sequencing was done on a sample of Tregs from blood cultured with allogeneic cells. The receptor source for this set is a human donor in good health.

This clone was observed a few times. The V gene is TRBV10-3, the J gene TRBJ2-3, with D perhaps TRBD2 (6 bases). V lost 6 bases to trimming and J lost 2 bases, with 15 bases between them. The CDR3 sequence is 15 residues long. Germline CDR1 ENHRY, CDR2 SYGVKD. The CDR3 sequence is CAISSAGLHTDTQYF. Written as DNA, the CDR3 is TGTGCCATCAGCTCGGCGGGACTTCACACAGATACGCAGTATTTT.

The chain combines TRBV6-5 with TRBJ1-4; D perhaps matches TRBD1 (6 bases). In germline, CDR1 is MNHEY, CDR2 SVGAGI. V dropped 6 bases and J dropped 5 bases, with 16 bases sitting between them. This CDR3 region has 15 residues. DNA for the CDR3: TGTGCCAGCAGCCGCGGCGGGACAAAGAATGAAAAACTGTTTTTT. It is translated as CASSRGGTKNEKLFF.

In this sample, this clone turned up a few times. The chain recombines TRBV6-6 with TRBJ2-2; D ambiguous. This CDR3 has 12 residues. Trimming removed 6 bases from V and 1 base from J, with 3 bases in between. Germline V gives CDR1 MNHNY, CDR2 SVGAGI (reference sequence). Here the CDR3 reads CASSRNTGELFF. The CDR3 DNA sequence: TGTGCCAGCAGCAGGAACACCGGGGAGCTGTTTTTT.

The rearrangement uses TRBV28 and TRBJ2-1, with 8 bases fitting TRBD2. CDR1 MDHEN and CDR2 SYDVKM come from the germline V gene. CDR3 size: 14 residues. V dropped 3 bases and J dropped 9; count of bases not matched to a gene: 7. CDR3 bases: TGTGCCAGCAGTTTTAACAACGGGGGGGGTGAGCAGTTCTTC. The encoded protein is CASSFNNGGGEQFF.

The rearrangement joins TRBV28 to TRBJ2-3, with 7 bases matching TRBD1. CDR3 length: 13 residues. Germline loops: CDR1 MDHEN, CDR2 SYDVKM. J lost 7 bases, V lost 7 bases, and 8 bases had no gene match. CDR3 protein: CASTPGGSHTQYF. The CDR3 DNA reads as TGTGCCAGCACCCCAGGGGGAAGTCATACGCAGTATTTT.

The CDR3, as DNA: TGTGCCAGCAGTCCGCTTCAAGGGAATCAGCCCCAGCATTTT. Residues: CASSPLQGNQPQHF. V usage is TRBV27 and J usage is TRBJ1-5, with no clear D. V shed 5 bases and J shed 4 bases, with 12 bases lying between them. The CDR3 sequence is 14 residues long. Germline V gene data show CDR1 as MNHEY and CDR2 as SMNVEV (reference sequence).

The V and J genes are TRBV10-3 and TRBJ2-3, with 7 bases fitting TRBD2. The V segment lost 7 bases and the J segment 0 bases; nucleotides outside the gene matches: 4. The CDR3 totals 14 residues. Germline values: CDR1 ENHRY, CDR2 SYGVKD. The DNA of the CDR3 is TGTGCCATCACCACTAGCGCAAGCACAGATACGCAGTATTTT. Its protein is CAITTSASTDTQYF.

This chain links TRBV6-6 with TRBJ2-5; a weak D match, TRBD2 (5 bases). CDR1 and CDR2 (germline): MNHNY, SVGAGI (reference sequence). The CDR3 sequence is 15 residues long. With 2 bases removed from V and 1 base from J, the gap between germline ends came to 11 bases. The CDR3 reads CASSYPGMGQETQYF. The CDR3 coding sequence is TGTGCCAGCAGTTACCCGGGGATGGGCCAAGAGACCCAGTACTTC.

The chain employs TRBV7-3 and TRBJ2-1; 11 bases align to TRBD1. This CDR3 is 15 amino acids long. J gave up 4 bases and V 4 bases, and 3 bases lay outside the gene matches. Per germline, CDR1 SGHTA and CDR2 FQGTGA. This chain's CDR3 is CASSSGQGEYNEQFF. In DNA, the CDR3 is TGTGCCAGCAGCTCGGGACAGGGGGAATACAATGAGCAGTTCTTC.